This T cell receptor beta chain was found in a study of vaccination effects on CD4 cells after COVID-19. Worth noting for this clone: Its antigen remains unknown.

The data were produced by immunoSEQ multiplex PCR, yet TCRdb's version contains in-frame clones alone and is incomplete. The data show roughly 41,000 clones, 65% to 75% seen once. Before sequencing took place, the ViraFEST assay used viral peptide pools to expand antigen-specific CD4+ T cells. Culturing for around ten days preceded CD4+ T cell isolation. Participants got two doses of BNT162b2 or mRNA-1273 vaccine. On both days 3 and 7, half of the culture medium was replaced with IL-2 medium. Study conclusions and caveats: Late after vaccination, infection- and vaccine-induced clones showed marked clonal contraction. Missing from the study were early post-infection timepoints, and its convalescent patients were few.

The V end was cut by 7 bases, the J end by 0 bases, with 15 bases between. The CDR3 has 15 amino acids. Germline V gives CDR1 LNHDA, CDR2 SQIVND (reference sequence). This sequence joins TRBV19 and TRBJ1-2, with TRBD1 as a possible D gene (6 bases). The sequencing used CD4+ T cells from PBMCs cultured with HCoV-OC43 spike peptides, collected after COVID-19 vaccination. Subset denoted: HCoV-OC43 spike overlapping peptide pool stimulation. The clonotype was recovered from a human donor who received a COVID-19 vaccine. The DNA of the CDR3 is TGTGCCAGTACCCTGGGGGCAGGGGCTAACTATGGCTACACCTTC. Protein: CASTLGAGANYGYTF.